This T cell receptor (beta chain) was recorded in a study of PD-1 blockade in classical Hodgkin lymphoma. The CDR3 extends over 15 amino acids. Germline V lookup: CDR1 SGDLS, CDR2 YYNGEE. V was clipped by 0 bases and J by 5 bases, with 14 bases between them. This table comes from immunoSEQ multiplex PCR, and its TCRdb copy is limited to in-frame clones, with some not included. The table records 55,000 to 75,000 clones, 90% to 95% of them present only once. Each and every patient relapsed after autologous stem cell transplantation, and patients got differing brentuximab vedotin exposure. This TCR came from a human donor with classical Hodgkin lymphoma. The J gene is TRBJ2-5, the V gene TRBV9; D is unresolved. This specimen consisted of peripheral blood mononuclear cells (PBMCs), obtained at baseline. The CDR3 is CASSVAQRVHETQYF. The CDR3 DNA reads as TGTGCCAGCAGCGTAGCTCAACGGGTCCACGAGACCCAGTACTTC.